This TCR beta chain originates from a study of T-cell memory formation after mild COVID-19. Study-wide results and limits: Contracting CD4+ clones were located mainly in CM and EM, and CD8+ clones in EMRA. Memory from before infection featured some responding clones, which suggests cross-reactive memory joined.

TCRdb independently ran MiXCR on the 5' RACE reads; one entry per CDR3 protein. Altogether about 15,000 distinct CDR3 sequences are present, around 21% being singletons, with the ten largest covering 50% to 65%. This clonotype has ten or more counts. No antigen is known for it. This CDR3 contains 15 residues. Germline CDR1 SGHTA, CDR2 FQGNSA. The V end was cut by 0 bases, the J end by 1 base, with 9 bases between. The sample was PBMCs or a T cell subset sorted from them (not recorded which). This chain links TRBV7-2 with TRBJ1-2; D may be TRBD1 (5 bases). The clonotype was recovered from a man aged 18 to 30 who had mild COVID-19 (a few samples of this study predate the infection). Cell type and time point are not known. CDR3 in amino acids: CASSLAGPRNYGYTF. DNA of the CDR3: TGTGCCAGCAGCTTAGCGGGACCGCGTAACTATGGCTACACCTTC.